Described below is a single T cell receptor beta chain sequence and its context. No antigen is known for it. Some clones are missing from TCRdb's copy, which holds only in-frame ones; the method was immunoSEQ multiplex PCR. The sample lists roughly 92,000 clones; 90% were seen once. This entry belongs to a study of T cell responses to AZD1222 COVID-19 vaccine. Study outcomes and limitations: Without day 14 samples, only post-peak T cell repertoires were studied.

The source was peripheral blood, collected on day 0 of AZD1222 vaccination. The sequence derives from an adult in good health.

Written as DNA, the CDR3 is TGTGCCAGTAGTATGTATCGGACTAGCGGGTACAATGAGCAGTTCTTC. It encodes CASSMYRTSGYNEQFF. This sequence joins TRBV19 and TRBJ2-1; 11 bases line up with TRBD2. The CDR3 runs 16 residues. V lost 3 bases and J lost 4; bases outside the gene matches: 5. The germline V gene has CDR1 LNHDA and CDR2 SQIVND (reference sequence).